The 7 T cell receptor beta chains listed next were all sequenced from one sample in a study of blood T cell repertoires in COVID-19. Clones were read by immunoSEQ multiplex PCR, and TCRdb kept only the in-frame ones, dropping some. The sample contains about 210,000 clones, 80% to 90% of which appear only once. The specimen was peripheral blood. The source is a man aged 40-49 years with acute or convalescent COVID-19.

The V call is TRBV11-2, the J call TRBJ2-7; 11 nucleotides match TRBD2. CDR1 and CDR2 (germline): SGHAT, FQNNGV. The CDR3 sequence is 14 residues long. V shed 3 bases, J shed 6 bases, and the junction held 4 bases outside the gene matches. CDR3 amino acids: CASSFETSGVEQYF. The CDR3 nucleotides read TGTGCCAGCAGCTTCGAGACTAGCGGGGTCGAGCAGTACTTC.

The chain combines TRBV5-6 with TRBJ1-1; 7 positions match TRBD1. The germline V gene has CDR1 SGHDT and CDR2 YYEEEE. V gave up 4 bases and J gave up 0 bases; unmatched junction bases: 6. The length of the CDR3 is 15 residues. The CDR3 protein is CASSPRTGMNTEAFF. The DNA for the CDR3 is TGTGCCAGCAGCCCAAGGACAGGAATGAACACTGAAGCTTTCTTT.

This clone was seen only a few times. This sequence joins TRBV19 and TRBJ1-2; TRBD1 matches 7 bases. Germline V gives CDR1 LNHDA, CDR2 SQIVND (reference sequence). The CDR3 spans 14 residues. Trimming cost V 8 bases and J 2 bases; bases outside gene matches: 8. The CDR3 here is CASDKGAQNYGYTF. CDR3 coding DNA: TGTGCCAGTGACAAGGGGGCGCAAAACTATGGCTACACCTTC. The complete variable domain, with remaining parts taken from reference TRBV19 and TRBJ1-2, reads DGGITQSPKYLFRKEGQNVTLSCEQNLNHDAMYWYRQDPGQGLRLIYYSQIVNDFQKGDIAEGYSVSREKKESFPLTVTSAQKNPTAFYLCASDKGAQNYGYTFGSGTRLTVV.

CDR3 residues: CASSLRQPSTDTQYF. In nucleotides, the CDR3 is TGCGCCAGCAGCTTAAGACAGCCTAGCACAGATACGCAGTATTTT. The V call is TRBV5-1, the J call TRBJ2-3, with D possibly being TRBD1 (5 bases). This CDR3 contains 15 residues. The V end lost 2 bases, the J end lost 0 bases, and 10 bases lay between the germline ends. From germline, CDR1 is SGHRS and CDR2 YFSETQ. The complete variable domain, with remaining parts taken from reference TRBV5-1 and TRBJ2-3, reads KAGVTQTPRYLIKTRGQQVTLSCSPISGHRSVSWYQQTPGQGLQFLFEYFSETQRNKGNFPGRFSGRQFSNSRSEMNVSTLELGDSALYLCASSLRQPSTDTQYFGPGTRLTVL.

The V and J genes are TRBV7-8 and TRBJ2-7; 8 bases map to TRBD1. The V gene end was trimmed by 5 bases and the J gene end by 7 bases; junction bases not matched to a gene: 10. CDR3 size: 14 residues. Germline lookup yields CDR1 SGHVS and CDR2 FQNEAQ. This CDR3 reads CASSPGTGEREQYF. Written as DNA, the CDR3 is TGTGCCAGCAGCCCCGGGACAGGTGAGAGGGAGCAGTACTTC.

The chain couples TRBV6-1 to TRBJ1-2; D gene ambiguous. The length of the CDR3 is 15 residues. CDR1 is MNHNS, CDR2 SASEGT, per germline. The germline V and J ends were trimmed by 2 bases and 0 bases, with 10 bases remaining between them. CDR3 DNA: TGTGCCAGCAGTGAAATGGCAATCTCTAACTATGGCTACACCTTC. This sequence encodes CASSEMAISNYGYTF.

There are a few counts of this clone. The chain carries TRBV19 and TRBJ2-1; 9 positions match TRBD1. V lost 0 bases and J lost 7; bases outside the gene matches: 4. The V gene's germline CDR1 is LNHDA and CDR2 SQIVND (reference sequence). The length of the CDR3 is 15 residues. CDR3 protein: CASSIEGTGTNEQFF. The CDR3 bases are TGTGCCAGTAGTATAGAGGGGACAGGGACAAATGAGCAGTTCTTC.